These T cell receptor beta chains were read from a single sample in a study of T cells in localized non-small cell lung cancer. The data were produced by immunoSEQ multiplex PCR, yet TCRdb's version contains in-frame clones alone and is incomplete. The sample contains around 1,100 clones, roughly 36% of which appear only once. The sequences come from lung tumor tissue, collected before any cancer treatment. These receptors were taken from a male donor aged 60 or older with stage I squamous cell lung carcinoma. CDR3s include the opening cysteine and the closing phenylalanine or tryptophan. A D gene is named only where the DNA matches it firmly. Clone size is shown for a subset of rows, as once, few, many or a class of expanded clone.

CDR3aa | CDR3nt | d_gene | j_gene | v_gene | abundance
CASSRRGGISDEQFF | TGTGCCAGCAGTCGGCGGGGCGGGATTAGCGATGAGCAGTTCTTC | - | TRBJ2-1 | TRBV6-8 | medium-sized
CASSYLDRHTGELFF | TGTGCCAGCAGTTACTTGGACAGACACACCGGGGAGCTGTTTTTT | - | TRBJ2-2 | TRBV6-8 | -
CASSVDRGAGANVLTF | TGTGCCAGCAGCGTAGACAGGGGGGCAGGGGCCAACGTCCTGACTTTC | TRBD1 | TRBJ2-6 | TRBV11-3 | few
CASSNPPGQEAFF | TGTGCCAGTAGCAATCCGCCGGGACAGGAAGCTTTCTTT | TRBD1 | TRBJ1-1 | TRBV19 | -
CASSPSVGGLLSYEQYF | TGTGCCAGCTCACCAAGTGTAGGGGGACTACTATCCTACGAGCAGTACTTC | - | TRBJ2-7 | TRBV18 | -
CASSLYGTGTYEQYF | TGTGCCAGCAGTTTGTACGGGACAGGGACCTACGAGCAGTACTTC | TRBD1 | TRBJ2-7 | TRBV28 | few
CASSPRGGGSNQPQHF | TGTGCCAGTAGTCCCCGGGGGGGCGGGAGCAATCAGCCCCAGCATTTT | - | TRBJ1-5 | TRBV19 | -
CASSTGTLRVDTF | TGTGCCAGCAGCACCGGGACACTGCGGGTGGATACCTTC | - | TRBJ1-2 | TRBV7-8 | medium-sized
CASYDRVSQPQHF | TGTGCCAGCTACGACAGGGTCAGTCAGCCCCAGCATTTT | TRBD1 | TRBJ1-5 | TRBV6-8 | few
CAWTLPDTEAFF | TGTGCCTGGACGCTTCCGGACACTGAAGCTTTCTTT | - | TRBJ1-1 | TRBV30 | -
CASSFRDTGWDTIYF | TGTGCCAGCAGCTTCCGGGACACGGGCTGGGACACCATATATTTT | - | TRBJ1-3 | TRBV11-3 | few
CASSPGGTGDYEQYF | TGTGCCAGCTCACCGGGGGGGACGGGAGACTACGAGCAGTACTTC | TRBD2 | TRBJ2-7 | TRBV18 | -
CASSRANYGYTF | TGTGCCAGCAGTAGGGCCAACTATGGCTACACCTTC | - | TRBJ1-2 | TRBV28 | few
CASRLAGVNYEQYF | TGTGCCAGCCGACTAGCGGGAGTTAACTACGAGCAGTACTTC | TRBD2 | TRBJ2-7 | TRBV6-8 | -
CASSPRQGERGETQYF | TGTGCCAGCTCCCCCAGACAGGGGGAACGAGGAGAGACCCAGTACTTC | TRBD1 | TRBJ2-5 | TRBV18 | large
CASSLGGVNTGELFF | TGTGCCAGCAGTTTGGGAGGGGTCAACACCGGGGAGCTGTTTTTT | TRBD2 | TRBJ2-2 | TRBV6-8 | -
CASSRQGVGETQYF | TGTGCCAGCAGCCGACAGGGGGTCGGAGAGACCCAGTACTTC | TRBD1 | TRBJ2-5 | TRBV11-3 | medium-sized
CASRGALGNTIYF | TGTGCCAGCAGGGGGGCGCTCGGAAACACCATATATTTT | - | TRBJ1-3 | TRBV9 | -
CASSPDSGIQYF | TGTGCCAGTAGTCCAGACAGCGGGATACAGTACTTC | TRBD2 | TRBJ2-5 | TRBV19 | -
CSVGLAGVSGEQFF | TGCAGCGTCGGACTAGCGGGAGTATCCGGTGAGCAGTTCTTC | TRBD2 | TRBJ2-1 | TRBV29-1 | once
CASSHGGSETQYF | TGCGCCAGCAGTCATGGGGGTTCAGAGACCCAGTACTTC | - | TRBJ2-5 | TRBV23-1 | -
CASSMNRDNYGYTF | TGTGCCAGTAGTATGAACAGGGATAACTATGGCTACACCTTC | - | TRBJ1-2 | TRBV19 | -
CASSVTELNTEAFF | TGTGCCAGCAGCGTAACGGAGCTAAACACTGAAGCTTTCTTT | - | TRBJ1-1 | TRBV9 | -
CASSYSTGGGNEQFF | TGTGCCAGCAGTTACTCAACGGGAGGGGGCAATGAGCAGTTCTTC | TRBD2 | TRBJ2-1 | TRBV6-7 | few
CASRGFIREGLYEQYF | TGTGCCAGTCGTGGCTTCATCCGGGAGGGTTTGTACGAGCAGTACTTC | TRBD2 | TRBJ2-7 | TRBV19 | -
CASSEQGAYEQYF | TGTGCCAGCAGTGAACAGGGAGCCTACGAGCAGTACTTC | - | TRBJ2-7 | TRBV25-1 | few
CASRVGHSGANVLTF | TGTGCCAGCCGGGTAGGACACTCTGGGGCCAACGTCCTGACTTTC | - | TRBJ2-6 | TRBV6-8 | few
CASSVHGNTEAFF | TGTGCCAGCAGTGTACACGGGAACACTGAAGCTTTCTTT | - | TRBJ1-1 | TRBV6-8 | few
CASTTEVSGNTIYF | TGTGCCAGCACTACGGAGGTCTCTGGAAACACCATATATTTT | - | TRBJ1-3 | TRBV28 | few
CASSLRQATNEKLFF | TGTGCCAGTAGTCTCCGACAGGCAACTAATGAAAAACTGTTTTTT | - | TRBJ1-4 | TRBV19 | few
CASSPSGRMADTQYF | TGTGCCAGCAGCCCTAGCGGGAGGATGGCAGATACGCAGTATTTT | TRBD2 | TRBJ2-3 | TRBV9 | -
CASSLASLSGDTQYF | TGCGCCAGCAGCTTGGCTTCTTTATCGGGGGATACGCAGTATTTT | - | TRBJ2-3 | TRBV5-1 | -
CASSPGWGGELFF | TGTGCCAGCAGCCCAGGGTGGGGCGGGGAGCTGTTTTTT | - | TRBJ2-2 | TRBV9 | few
CASSDTRQGQETQYF | TGTGCCAGCAGTGACACAAGACAGGGGCAAGAGACCCAGTACTTC | TRBD1 | TRBJ2-5 | TRBV25-1 | -
CASSVELANQPQHF | TGTGCCAGCAGTGTCGAGTTGGCCAATCAGCCCCAGCATTTT | - | TRBJ1-5 | TRBV9 | few
CASSFRGPTEAFF | TGTGCCAGCAGTTTCCGGGGGCCCACTGAAGCTTTCTTT | - | TRBJ1-1 | TRBV28 | large
CASSPPSIAKNIQYF | TGTGCCAGCTCACCACCCAGCATCGCCAAAAACATTCAGTACTTC | - | TRBJ2-4 | TRBV18 | few
CASSPGAASGRYEQYF | TGTGCCAGCTCACCAGGCGCGGCTAGCGGGAGGTACGAGCAGTACTTC | TRBD2 | TRBJ2-7 | TRBV18 | -
CSVAAGVSGANVLTF | TGCAGCGTTGCCGCGGGAGTCTCTGGGGCCAACGTCCTGACTTTC | TRBD2 | TRBJ2-6 | TRBV29-1 | -
CASRGGSSYEQYF | TGTGCCAGCAGGGGCGGGAGCTCCTACGAGCAGTACTTC | TRBD2 | TRBJ2-7 | TRBV6-8 | -
CAWGTSGGTDTQYF | TGTGCCTGGGGGACTAGCGGGGGCACAGATACGCAGTATTTT | TRBD2 | TRBJ2-3 | TRBV30 | large
CASTLALAGEQFF | TGTGCCAGCACCCTCGCCCTGGCCGGGGAGCAGTTCTTC | - | TRBJ2-1 | TRBV6-8 | -
CASGLVGIEGYTF | TGTGCTAGTGGTTTGGTTGGGATCGAGGGCTACACCTTC | - | TRBJ1-2 | TRBV12-5 | few
CASSRPRLAGTRTYNEQFF | TGTGCCAGCAGCCGACCAAGGCTAGCGGGAACCCGTACCTACAATGAGCAGTTCTTC | TRBD2 | TRBJ2-1 | TRBV6-8 | few
CASSEANTGELFF | TGTGCCAGCTCGGAGGCGAACACCGGGGAGCTGTTTTTT | - | TRBJ2-2 | TRBV9 | -
CASKKTMGFSGANVLTF | TGTGCCAGCAAGAAGACAATGGGGTTCTCTGGAGCCAACGTCCTGACTTTC | - | TRBJ2-6 | TRBV28 | -
CASSQSDSRAEAFF | TGTGCCAGCAGTCAATCAGACAGCCGGGCTGAAGCTTTCTTT | - | TRBJ1-1 | TRBV6-8 | medium-sized
CASSEAGGPYEQYF | TGTGCCAGCAGCGAAGCGGGAGGGCCGTACGAGCAGTACTTC | TRBD2 | TRBJ2-7 | TRBV11-3 | medium-sized
CAWTGGSATNEKLFF | TGTGCCTGGACGGGGGGCAGTGCAACTAATGAAAAACTGTTTTTT | - | TRBJ1-4 | TRBV30 | few
CASSFMTSYNEQFF | TGTGCCAGCAGTTTTATGACCTCCTACAATGAGCAGTTCTTC | - | TRBJ2-1 | TRBV28 | -
CAWTPAGFYDGYTF | TGTGCCTGGACCCCGGCAGGTTTCTATGATGGCTACACCTTC | - | TRBJ1-2 | TRBV30 | few
CASRDDRAEQYF | TGTGCCAGCAGGGACGACAGGGCCGAGCAGTACTTC | TRBD1 | TRBJ2-7 | TRBV6-8 | few
CASSPSADYGYTF | TGTGCCAGTAGCCCCTCGGCAGACTATGGCTACACCTTC | - | TRBJ1-2 | TRBV19 | -
CASSLYYSFTDTQYF | TGTGCCAGCAGCTTATATTACTCTTTCACAGATACGCAGTATTTT | - | TRBJ2-3 | TRBV11-3 | -
CAWSVGQGVGNTIYF | TGTGCCTGGAGTGTGGGACAGGGGGTTGGAAACACCATATATTTT | TRBD1 | TRBJ1-3 | TRBV30 | few
CASSSRTSGNYNEQFF | TGTGCCAGCAGTTCTAGGACTAGCGGAAACTACAATGAGCAGTTCTTC | TRBD2 | TRBJ2-1 | TRBV28 | -
CASSLGVTGGDGYTF | TGTGCCAGCAGCTTAGGGGTGACAGGGGGAGACGGCTACACCTTC | TRBD1 | TRBJ1-2 | TRBV11-3 | large
CASRGTGSGRGTGELFF | TGTGCCAGCAGGGGGACAGGGAGCGGAAGAGGCACCGGGGAGCTGTTTTTT | TRBD1 | TRBJ2-2 | TRBV6-8 | -
CSVEVSAEGGTEAFF | TGCAGCGTTGAAGTGTCCGCGGAAGGAGGTACTGAAGCTTTCTTT | - | TRBJ1-1 | TRBV29-1 | once